The present TCR beta chain was sequenced within a study of STAT5B mutations in CD4+ large granular lymphocyte leukemia. Germline loops: CDR1 MGHRA, CDR2 YSYEKL. Trimming removed 4 bases at V and 0 bases at J, with 9 bases between. The CDR3 sequence is 14 residues long. A word on this clone: Its antigen is still unknown.

Broader study findings: Higher CD4+ than CD8+ T-LGLL clonality might reflect small sample size.

This table comes from immunoSEQ multiplex PCR, and its TCRdb copy is limited to in-frame clones, with some not included. Here the sample spans around 20,000 clones, around 79% being singletons. The source material was CD4+ T cells from blood buffy coats. The V gene is TRBV4-1, the J gene TRBJ1-1, with D hard to call. The TCR originated in a human donor in good health. The CDR3 bases are TGCGCCAGCAGCCTTTCTGAGTTGAACACTGAAGCTTTCTTT. Translation gives CASSLSELNTEAFF.